The 27 T cell receptor beta chains below all came from one sample that was sequenced in a study of cytomegalovirus exposure and HLA in healthy donors. This table comes from immunoSEQ multiplex PCR, and its TCRdb copy is limited to in-frame clones, with some not included. This sample yields 140,000 to 150,000 clones, of which roughly 87% are seen a single time; 4.5% to 5.5% belongs to the top ten. The sequencing input was PBMCs. Receptor source: a man in his late teens or twenties in good health and CMV-seropositive.

This clone was seen just once. The J gene is TRBJ2-5, the V gene TRBV2, with TRBD2 matching over 8 bases. Germline lookup yields CDR1 SNHLY and CDR2 FYNNEI. Trimming took 6 bases from V and 4 from J; bases not matched to a gene: 4. The CDR3 has 13 residues. CDR3 amino acids: CASRRGLGETQYF. CDR3 bases: TGTGCCAGCAGAAGGGGACTAGGAGAGACCCAGTACTTC.

The rearrangement links TRBV5-1 to TRBJ1-4; D perhaps matches TRBD1 (5 bases). With 4 bases removed from V and 7 bases from J, the gap between germline ends came to 29 bases. The CDR3 contains 19 residues. CDR1 SGHRS and CDR2 YFSETQ come from the germline V gene. The CDR3, as DNA: TGCGCCAGCAGCCTCTTAAACAGGCAAGAGTATGGGAAAGGTGAAAAACTGTTTTTT. Residues: CASSLLNRQEYGKGEKLFF. The full variable domain, its missing parts supplied by reference TRBV5-1 and TRBJ1-4, is KAGVTQTPRYLIKTRGQQVTLSCSPISGHRSVSWYQQTPGQGLQFLFEYFSETQRNKGNFPGRFSGRQFSNSRSEMNVSTLELGDSALYLCASSLLNRQEYGKGEKLFFGSGTQLSVL.

CDR3: CSVMGQGIGYGYTF. CDR3 sequence (DNA): TGCAGCGTCATGGGGCAGGGTATAGGGTATGGCTACACCTTC. The rearrangement uses TRBV29-1 and TRBJ1-2; a possible D gene is TRBD1 (5 bases). The CDR3 extends over 14 amino acids. Trimming removed 6 bases from V and 5 bases from J, with 19 bases in between. Germline V gene sequence: CDR1 SQVTM, CDR2 ANQGSEA.

This clone has at least ten counts. The V gene is TRBV7-9, the J gene TRBJ2-6, with 9 bases fitting TRBD2. Per germline, CDR1 SEHNR and CDR2 FQNEAQ (reference sequence). The junction had 4 bases not matched to a gene; V was cut back by 4 bases and J by 0 bases. CDR3 length: 17 amino acids. The chain's CDR3 is CASSSGTSSSGANVLTF. Here the CDR3 DNA reads TGTGCCAGCAGCTCCGGGACTAGCAGCTCTGGGGCCAACGTCCTGACTTTC.

The J gene is TRBJ1-2, the V gene TRBV7-8; D perhaps matches TRBD1 (6 bases). The germline gives CDR1 SGHVS, CDR2 FQNEAQ. This CDR3 is built from 14 residues. V was trimmed by 1 base and J by 8 bases, leaving 14 bases between them. The CDR3 region is CASSLEWTARGYTF. DNA of the CDR3: TGTGCCAGCAGCTTAGAGTGGACAGCTCGGGGCTACACCTTC. The full variable domain, with the rest looked up from reference TRBV7-8 and TRBJ1-2, is GAGVSQSPRYKVAKRGQDVALRCDPISGHVSLFWYQQALGQGPEFLTYFQNEAQLDKSGLPSDRFFAERPEGSVSTLKIQRTQQEDSAVYLCASSLEWTARGYTFGSGTRLTVV.

The V and J genes are TRBV6-1 and TRBJ2-3, with 7 bases fitting TRBD1. CDR1 and CDR2 from the germline V gene are MNHNS and SASEGT. Germline trimming cut 3 bases from V and 2 bases from J; bases unmatched to any gene: 8. The CDR3 totals 16 residues. The CDR3 nucleotides are TGTGCCAGCAGTGACAGCCGGGGACAGAACACAGATACGCAGTATTTT. Translating it yields CASSDSRGQNTDTQYF.

V is TRBV5-8 and J is TRBJ1-2; maybe TRBD1 (6 bases). V gave up 5 bases and J gave up 7 bases, with 9 bases separating them. Germline V gene sequence: CDR1 SGHTS, CDR2 YDEGEE. This CDR3 contains 11 residues. The CDR3 DNA reads as TGTGCCAGCAGACAGGGTGGTGGCTACACCTTC. Its protein is CASRQGGGYTF.

V gene TRBV25-1 combines with J gene TRBJ2-7; 7 nucleotides match TRBD2. Looked up from germline, CDR1 is MGHDK and CDR2 is SYGVNS. After removal of 0 bases from V and 6 bases from J, the junction contained 8 bases not matched to a gene. The CDR3 extends over 15 amino acids. In DNA form, the CDR3 reads TGTGCCAGCAGTGAATATAAGGCGGGAGAGGTCGAGCAGTACTTC. Its translation: CASSEYKAGEVEQYF.

The chain employs TRBV28 and TRBJ2-7; D is uncertain. The germline V gene has CDR1 MDHEN and CDR2 SYDVKM. The CDR3 has 13 amino acids. V lost 6 bases and J lost 4, with 13 bases in between. The CDR3 is CASRRALNYEQYF. Written as DNA, the CDR3 is TGTGCCAGCAGAAGAGCGTTAAATTACGAGCAGTACTTC.

This rearrangement joins TRBV6-1 to TRBJ1-5, with D perhaps matching TRBD1 (5 bases). Germline lookup yields CDR1 MNHNS and CDR2 SASEGT. The CDR3 runs 14 residues. V lost 1 base, J lost 5 bases, and 9 bases lay in between. The CDR3 DNA reads as TGTGCCAGCAGTGAAGGGTGGGGGGATCAGCCCCAGCATTTT. The encoded protein is CASSEGWGDQPQHF.

J is TRBJ1-3 and V is TRBV30; D might be TRBD1 (5 bases). This CDR3 spans 17 amino acids. Germline lookup yields CDR1 GTSNPN and CDR2 SVGIG (reference sequence). Trimming took off 0 bases at V and 0 bases at J, with 15 bases between the two ends. The CDR3 sequence is CAWSVFRTPSSGNTIYF. The CDR3 bases are TGTGCCTGGAGTGTATTTAGGACACCGAGCTCTGGAAACACCATATATTTT.

The rearrangement links TRBV7-3 to TRBJ2-7, with TRBD2 as a possible D gene (5 bases). Trimming took off 0 bases at V and 5 bases at J, with 8 bases between the two ends. The CDR3 spans 13 residues. Per the germline V gene, CDR1 is SGHTA and CDR2 is FQGTGA. CDR3 DNA sequence: TGTGCCAGCAGCTTAACGTGGCGGGACGAGCAGTACTTC. Its protein is CASSLTWRDEQYF. Full variable domain (outside the CDR3, taken from reference TRBV7-3 and TRBJ2-7): GAGVSQTPSNKVTEKGKYVELRCDPISGHTALYWYRQSLGQGPEFLIYFQGTGAADDSGLPNDRFFAVRPEGSVSTLKIQRTERGDSAVYLCASSLTWRDEQYFGPGTRLTVT.

The V and J genes are TRBV6-4 and TRBJ2-3; TRBD1 agrees at 7 bases. The germline V gene encodes CDR1 MRHNA and CDR2 SNTAGT. The CDR3 extends over 13 amino acids. V lost 2 bases to trimming and J lost 4 bases; unmatched junction nucleotides: 0. CDR3 sequence: CASSDQGADTQYF. DNA of the CDR3: TGTGCCAGCAGTGACCAGGGGGCAGATACGCAGTATTTT.

The chain employs TRBV6-5 and TRBJ2-7; TRBD1 might be the D (5 bases). This CDR3 is 16 amino acids long. Germline CDR1 and CDR2: MNHEY and SVGAGI. Trimming pared 2 bases from V and 2 bases from J, leaving 16 bases between. The CDR3 loop is CASSYQGIDLTYEQYF. CDR3 nucleotide sequence: TGTGCCAGCAGTTACCAGGGAATCGATTTAACCTACGAGCAGTACTTC.

The chain links TRBV5-8 to TRBJ1-1, with 7 bases aligning to TRBD1. V lost 5 bases to trimming and J lost 1 base; unmatched junction nucleotides: 2. This CDR3 comprises 13 residues. The germline CDR1 and CDR2 sequences are SGHTS and YDEGEE. The CDR3 DNA sequence: TGTGCCAGCAGTCACAGGGGGAACACTGAAGCTTTCTTT. This translates into CASSHRGNTEAFF.

V usage is TRBV6-5 and J usage is TRBJ1-4, with TRBD1 identical over 8 bases. CDR1 MNHEY and CDR2 SVGAGI come from the germline V gene. V dropped 4 bases and J dropped 8; count of bases not matched to a gene: 6. The CDR3 extends over 14 amino acids. The CDR3 DNA reads as TGTGCCAGCAGTTTACAGGGGGTCGGGGAAAAACTGTTTTTT. Protein sequence: CASSLQGVGEKLFF.

The rearrangement links TRBV4-1 to TRBJ1-1; D not resolved. This CDR3 region has 13 residues. Per germline, CDR1 MGHRA and CDR2 YSYEKL. Trimming cost V 3 bases and J 2 bases, with 7 bases left between them. The CDR3, as DNA: TGCGCCAGCAGCCATAGACATAACACTGAAGCTTTCTTT. Translating gives CASSHRHNTEAFF.

V gene TRBV6-6 combines with J gene TRBJ1-3; D unclear. This CDR3 comprises 15 residues. V lost 6 bases to trimming and J lost 0 bases, with 12 bases between them. The germline V gene has CDR1 MNHNY and CDR2 SVGAGI (reference sequence). The CDR3 bases are TGTGCCAGCAGCCCCGGCGGAAGCTCTGGAAACACCATATATTTT. Translating gives CASSPGGSSGNTIYF.

This sequence joins TRBV11-2 and TRBJ1-5; D may be TRBD1 (5 bases). Germline loops: CDR1 SGHAT, CDR2 FQNNGV. Trimming removed 4 bases at V and 4 bases at J, with 14 bases between. CDR3 length: 15 residues. Written as DNA, the CDR3 is TGTGCCAGCAGCTCTGGGGGGACGGCTAATCAGCCCCAGCATTTT. It is translated as CASSSGGTANQPQHF.

This chain links TRBV19 with TRBJ1-1; a weak D match, TRBD1 (5 bases). V was cut by 7 bases and J by 5 bases, with 11 bases left in between. The CDR3 is 12 residues long. The V gene's germline CDR1 is LNHDA and CDR2 SQIVND (reference sequence). The CDR3 is CASIKGRTEAFF. In nucleotides, the CDR3 is TGTGCCAGTATTAAGGGGAGGACTGAAGCTTTCTTT.

The chain combines TRBV6-6 with TRBJ1-2; weak D call: TRBD1 (5 bases). Germline assignment: CDR1 MNHNY and CDR2 SVGAGI (reference sequence). The V end was cut by 5 bases, the J end by 8 bases, with 18 bases between. There are 14 residues in the CDR3. The CDR3 spells CASSDGFLGGGYTF. As DNA, the CDR3 is TGTGCCAGCAGTGACGGTTTTTTGGGGGGAGGCTACACCTTC.

V usage is TRBV11-3 and J usage is TRBJ2-1; D possibly corresponds to TRBD2 (5 bases). Trimming stripped 1 base from V and 8 bases from J, with 15 bases between. Germline V gene data show CDR1 as SGHNT and CDR2 as YENEEA. The CDR3 runs 15 residues. The DNA of the CDR3 is TGTGCCAGCAGCTTAGGGACCTTCCGGGGTGATGAGCAGTTCTTC. It is translated as CASSLGTFRGDEQFF.

J is TRBJ1-1 and V is TRBV4-1, with no clear D. The CDR3 consists of 14 residues. CDR1 MGHRA and CDR2 YSYEKL come from the germline V gene. Trimming took off 1 base at V and 0 bases at J, with 6 bases between the two ends. The CDR3 sequence: CASSQAVLNTEAFF. The CDR3 DNA is TGCGCCAGCAGCCAAGCAGTCTTGAACACTGAAGCTTTCTTT.

V usage is TRBV5-4 and J usage is TRBJ2-1; TRBD2 aligns across 7 bases. CDR1 SGHNT and CDR2 YYREEE come from the germline V gene (reference sequence). This CDR3 contains 15 residues. J was trimmed by 0 bases and V by 3 bases; bases with no gene match: 3. The CDR3 reads CASSSAGVSYNEQFF. The CDR3 region has the DNA TGTGCCAGCAGCTCCGCGGGGGTCTCCTACAATGAGCAGTTCTTC.

CDR3 loop: CASSPLAGGSDTQYF. DNA for the CDR3: TGTGCCAGCTCACCCTTAGCGGGGGGGTCAGATACGCAGTATTTT. The gene calls are TRBV18 and TRBJ2-3; TRBD2 matches at 11 bases. V was clipped by 3 bases and J by 4 bases; unmatched bases: 3. Germline CDR1 and CDR2: KGHSH and LQKENI. The CDR3 consists of 15 residues.

The V call is TRBV7-2, the J call TRBJ2-5, with 10 bases that match TRBD2. J lost 5 bases, V lost 7 bases, and 10 bases had no gene match. In germline, CDR1 is SGHTA, CDR2 FQGNSA. The CDR3 length is 15 residues. The CDR3 is CASTHSGRPPETQYF. CDR3 DNA sequence: TGTGCCAGCACCCATAGCGGGAGGCCTCCTGAGACCCAGTACTTC. Based on the CDR3 plus reference TRBV7-2 and TRBJ2-5, the full variable domain is GAGVSQSPSNKVTEKGKDVELRCDPISGHTALYWYRQSLGQGLEFLIYFQGNSAPDKSGLPSDRFSAERTGGSVSTLTIQRTQQEDSAVYLCASTHSGRPPETQYFGPGTRLLVL.

The rearrangement links TRBV6-5 to TRBJ2-5; D possibly corresponds to TRBD1 (5 bases). V lost 4 bases and J lost 5, with 8 bases in between. Germline V gene data show CDR1 as MNHEY and CDR2 as SVGAGI. This CDR3 contains 12 residues. The CDR3: CASSLAGETQYF. The CDR3 DNA follows: TGTGCCAGCAGTTTGGCAGGGGAGACCCAGTACTTC.